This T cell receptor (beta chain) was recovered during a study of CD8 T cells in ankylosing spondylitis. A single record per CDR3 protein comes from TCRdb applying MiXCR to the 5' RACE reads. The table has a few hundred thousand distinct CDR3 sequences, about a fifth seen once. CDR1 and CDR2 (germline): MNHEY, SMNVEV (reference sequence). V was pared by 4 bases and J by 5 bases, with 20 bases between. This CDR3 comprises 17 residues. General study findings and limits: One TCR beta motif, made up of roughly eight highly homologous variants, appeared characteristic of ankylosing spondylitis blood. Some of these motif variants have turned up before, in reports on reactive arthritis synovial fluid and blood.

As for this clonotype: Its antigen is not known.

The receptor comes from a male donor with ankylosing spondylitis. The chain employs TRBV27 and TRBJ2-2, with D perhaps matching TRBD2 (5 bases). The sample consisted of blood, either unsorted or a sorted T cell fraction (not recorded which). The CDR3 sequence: CASSSPGRATETGELFF. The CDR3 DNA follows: TGTGCCAGCAGTTCCCCGGGAAGGGCCACCGAAACCGGGGAGCTGTTTTTT.